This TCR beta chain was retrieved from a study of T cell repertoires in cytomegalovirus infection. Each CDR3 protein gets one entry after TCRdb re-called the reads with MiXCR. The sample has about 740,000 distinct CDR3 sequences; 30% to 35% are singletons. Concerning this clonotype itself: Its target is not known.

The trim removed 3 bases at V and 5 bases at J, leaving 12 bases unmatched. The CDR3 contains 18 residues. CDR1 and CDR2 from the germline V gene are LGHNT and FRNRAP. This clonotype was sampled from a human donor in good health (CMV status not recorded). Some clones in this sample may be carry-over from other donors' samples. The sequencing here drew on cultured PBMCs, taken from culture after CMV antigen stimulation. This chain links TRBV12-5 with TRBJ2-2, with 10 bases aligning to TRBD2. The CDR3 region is CASGFGRGTSDYTGELFF. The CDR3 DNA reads TGTGCTAGTGGTTTTGGACGAGGGACTAGCGATTATACCGGGGAGCTGTTTTTT.